This TCR beta chain was observed in a study of immune heterogeneity within non-small cell lung tumors. TCR beta CDR3 was amplified by multiplex PCR, first round approximately 9 cycles, 32 V and 13 J primers. TCRdb recomputed calls from the multiplex PCR reads with MiXCR, one row per CDR3 protein. Of 30,000 to 40,000 distinct CDR3 sequences in the sample, about 29% were seen once. The V and J ends lost 3 bases and 1 base, in that order; junction bases with no gene match: 2. This CDR3 has 14 amino acids. From germline, CDR1 is SGHRS and CDR2 YFSETQ. This clonotype was detected many times. As yet, its antigen is unknown. General study findings and limits: Although only moderate, the correlation of local T-cell clonality with local tumor mutational burden was significant (R roughly 0.35). Recurrence of identical dominant CDR3 beta clonotypes was observed across tumor sites within a patient, alongside site-unique high-frequency clones.

Bulk tumor gDNA, about 640 ng per sample, served as the TCR template. Several spatially distant biopsies were obtained per primary tumor intraoperatively. Their non-small cell lung cancer was newly diagnosed and untreated, and the patients underwent curative surgery. Donation came from patients with newly diagnosed non-small cell lung cancer who were having surgery with curative intent. This chain joins TRBV5-1 and TRBJ1-1; 8 positions match TRBD1. The receptor's source is a middle-aged man with non-small cell lung cancer. Sequenced input: lung tumor tissue. The CDR3 DNA reads as TGCGCCAGCAGCTCGGGACAGGAGAACACTGAAGCTTTCTTT. This codes for CASSSGQENTEAFF.